This passage covers 5 T cell receptor beta chains from one sample sequenced in a study of cytotoxic CD8 clonotypes in ibrutinib-treated CLL (dated by TCRdb to about 2021). Libraries were made using the immunoSEQ multiplex PCR assay. Sourced from immuneACCESS, this table was stored by TCRdb with only in-frame sequences that have V and J called. A share of the clones is absent; for the studies checked, an unresolved V gene accounts for under half, and the remainder has no known explanation. For this sample the table gives some 98,000 clones, of which almost 80% were detected only once. About 34% of the sample is in the top ten clones. The time point tag for this specimen amounts to: approximately eleven months on ibrutinib. Here the sequenced sample was PBMCs, taken after 12 months of ibrutinib treatment. All receptors come from a human donor with chronic lymphocytic leukemia.

The chain couples TRBV10-3 to TRBJ1-5, with D tentatively TRBD1 (6 bases). Between the trimmed V and J ends, which lost 2 bases and 9 bases, there was a span of 17 bases. This CDR3 comprises 15 residues. Germline loops: CDR1 ENHRY, CDR2 SYGVKD. DNA for the CDR3: TGTGCCATCAGTGAGGGCAGGGGCCCCAGTGTGCCCCAGCATTTT. This sequence encodes CAISEGRGPSVPQHF.

The rearrangement joins TRBV30 to TRBJ1-2, with 9 positions matching TRBD1. Germline V gene data show CDR1 as GTSNPN and CDR2 as SVGIG (reference sequence). V lost 5 bases to trimming and J lost 10 bases; unmatched junction nucleotides: 8. This CDR3 region has 12 residues. The CDR3 DNA reads as TGTGCCTGGGAGGGGACAGGGAGGGACTACACCTTC. Its translation is CAWEGTGRDYTF.

This clone was seen only a few times. The rearrangement links TRBV5-4 to TRBJ1-2; D is unclear. CDR3 length: 13 amino acids. Trimming took 4 bases from V and 8 from J, leaving 15 bases between them. Germline CDR1 reads SGHNT; CDR2 reads YYREEE (reference sequence). As DNA, the CDR3 is TGTGCCAGCAGCCCCCAAGGGTTGGAGGGCTACACCTTC. Protein product: CASSPQGLEGYTF.

The V and J genes are TRBV12-5 and TRBJ1-5; TRBD1 might be the D (5 bases). V gave up 6 bases and J gave up 0 bases, with 12 bases separating them. From germline, CDR1 is LGHNT and CDR2 FRNRAP. The length of the CDR3 is 15 residues. The CDR3 here is CASGPGTYSNQPQHF. CDR3 nucleotides: TGTGCTAGTGGACCCGGGACTTATAGCAATCAGCCCCAGCATTTT.

The rearrangement uses TRBV5-1 and TRBJ1-2; 9 bases align to TRBD1. V dropped 4 bases and J dropped 8; count of bases not matched to a gene: 3. The CDR3 has 12 amino acids. Germline loops: CDR1 SGHRS, CDR2 YFSETQ. Here the CDR3 DNA reads TGCGCCAGCAGCAGGACAGGGGACGGCTACACCTTC. It yields the protein CASSRTGDGYTF.